This T cell receptor beta chain comes out of a study of STAT5B mutations in CD4+ large granular lymphocyte leukemia. Study summary: Among healthy donors, a particular HLA allele went with more CDR3 'QG' motifs. Findings and caveats of the study: 8/27 top patient clones versus 2/35 control clones were TRBV06-family. Roughly 27% of private leukemic clonotypes occurred rarely in other patients' non-leukemic repertoires. Patient CD4-sorted repertoires looked more clonal than healthy CD4+ repertoires, even without putative leukemic clones.

The method was immunoSEQ multiplex PCR; TCRdb's version includes in-frame clones alone and lacks a portion of them. The table records about 30,000 clones, about 76% of them present only once. V was cut by 0 bases and J by 8 bases, with 12 bases left in between. The CDR3 is 14 amino acids. Germline loops: CDR1 SGHRS, CDR2 YFSETQ. Note on this clone: Its specificity is not known.

This sequence was found in a human donor in good health. V is TRBV5-1 and J is TRBJ2-1; no clear D gene. Sequencing used CD4+ T cells from blood buffy coats. CDR3 region: CASSLVDAQDEQFF. Written as DNA, the CDR3 is TGCGCCAGCAGCTTGGTAGACGCGCAGGATGAGCAGTTCTTC.